The 27 T cell receptor beta chains below were found in one sample sequenced in a study of post-analysis software for immune sequencing data. Study outcomes and limitations: Higher frequency in patients than in controls was seen for 5 or 6 TRBV segments, with TRBV5-6, TRBV5-1 and TRBV20-1 among them.

Prepared TCR beta cDNA libraries contained unique molecular identifiers. TCRdb used MiXCR to reprocess the PCR reads, holding one entry per CDR3 protein. The table includes 600,000 to 750,000 distinct CDR3 sequences, over 45% detected once. Antigens of these TCRs are unknown. Input material: blood. The receptors here all came from a girl aged 2 to 10 with multiple sclerosis.

This chain connects TRBV6-2 or TRBV6-3 to TRBJ2-1, with TRBD2 as a possible D gene (5 bases). The CDR3 is 17 residues long. Between the trimmed V and J ends, which lost 2 bases and 0 bases, there was a span of 14 bases. CDR1 and CDR2 from the germline V gene are MNHEY and SVGEGT. CDR3 amino acids: CASSYEVAGSSYNEQFF. DNA for the CDR3: TGTGCCAGCAGTTACGAGGTGGCGGGCAGCTCCTACAATGAGCAGTTCTTC.

The CDR3 DNA reads as TGCAGCGTTGAAGTGGAACAGGGGATCACCTACGAGCAGTACTTC. This codes for CSVEVEQGITYEQYF. The gene calls are TRBV29-1 and TRBJ2-7, with 7 bases identical to TRBD1. There are 15 residues in the CDR3. V shed 1 base, J shed 2 bases, and the junction held 8 bases outside the gene matches. Looked up from germline, CDR1 is SQVTM and CDR2 is ANQGSEA.

The chain recombines TRBV6-5 with TRBJ2-7; 9 positions agree with TRBD1. With V trimmed by 6 bases and J by 0 bases, 6 bases remained unmatched. This CDR3 has 15 amino acids. Per the germline V gene, CDR1 is MNHEY and CDR2 is SVGAGI. The CDR3 DNA sequence: TGTGCCAGCAGAAAGCGGACAGGGGCCTCCTACGAGCAGTACTTC. Protein: CASRKRTGASYEQYF.

The chain recombines TRBV4-1 with TRBJ1-5; D not resolved. This CDR3 spans 19 amino acids. From germline, CDR1 is MGHRA and CDR2 YSYEKL. Trimming stripped 1 base from V and 1 base from J, with 20 bases between. The CDR3: CASSQGQWQENWSNQPQHF. In nucleotides, the CDR3 is TGCGCCAGCAGCCAAGGGCAGTGGCAGGAAAACTGGAGCAATCAGCCCCAGCATTTT.

The genes are TRBV10-2 and TRBJ1-2; 7 bases are shared with TRBD1. Germline lookup yields CDR1 WSHSY and CDR2 SAAADI. V dropped 6 bases and J dropped 8; count of bases not matched to a gene: 12. The CDR3 has 14 amino acids. For the CDR3, the DNA is TGCGCCAGCAGGGTTGGACAGGTGGGATCAGGCTACACCTTC. Residues: CASRVGQVGSGYTF.

This clonotype came up a few times. The chain employs TRBV29-1 and TRBJ1-1, with unresolved D. The CDR3 is made up of 11 amino acids. The V end lost 7 bases, the J end lost 1 base, and 7 bases lay between the germline ends. The germline CDR1 and CDR2 sequences are SQVTM and ANQGSEA. DNA for the CDR3: TGCAGCGCTTTCCAGAACACTGAAGCTTTCTTT. It codes for CSAFQNTEAFF.

This chain uses TRBV10-2 with TRBJ1-1, with 8 bases matching TRBD1. Losses at the gene ends were 3 bases for V and 10 bases for J; bases not matched to a gene: 7. Germline CDR1 reads WSHSY; CDR2 reads SAAADI. CDR3 length: 13 residues. In nucleotides, the CDR3 is TGCGCCAGCAGTGATACGGGACAGGTTGTAGCTTTCTTT. Protein sequence: CASSDTGQVVAFF.

This chain connects TRBV20-1 to TRBJ2-5; TRBD1 might be the D (5 bases). V lost 4 bases and J lost 2, with 20 bases in between. CDR3 length: 16 amino acids. Germline values: CDR1 DFQATT, CDR2 SNEGSKA (reference sequence). CDR3 loop: CSAKRARDPLQETQYF. CDR3 nucleotides: TGCAGTGCTAAGCGTGCCAGGGATCCCCTACAAGAGACCCAGTACTTC.

There are a few counts of this clonotype. J is TRBJ2-3 and V is TRBV7-9; the match to TRBD2 covers 7 bases. With V trimmed by 3 bases and J by 10 bases, 16 bases remained unmatched. This CDR3 comprises 16 residues. CDR1 is SEHNR, CDR2 FQNEAQ, per germline (reference sequence). In DNA, the CDR3 is TGTGCCAGCAGCTTGATTCCTAGCGGCCCCCAGTCCTCGCAGTATTTT. It yields the protein CASSLIPSGPQSSQYF.

V gene TRBV29-1 combines with J gene TRBJ2-5; 7 bases match TRBD1. The length of the CDR3 is 13 residues. The germline CDR1 and CDR2 sequences are SQVTM and ANQGSEA. V lost 7 bases to trimming and J lost 4 bases; unmatched junction nucleotides: 9. This CDR3 reads CSAPTKGAETQYF. DNA for the CDR3: TGCAGCGCTCCCACCAAGGGGGCAGAGACCCAGTACTTC.

The CDR3 sequence: CAWDAGGGTDTQYF. CDR3 in DNA: TGTGCCTGGGACGCCGGAGGCGGCACAGATACGCAGTATTTT. The V and J genes are TRBV30 and TRBJ2-3, with D tentatively TRBD2 (5 bases). Trimming stripped 5 bases from V and 1 base from J, with 13 bases between. The CDR3 loop spans 14 amino acids. Germline V gene lookup returns CDR1 GTSNPN and CDR2 SVGIG (reference sequence).

This clonotype was seen a handful of times. The chain has TRBV28 and TRBJ2-1; 8 bases line up with TRBD1. This CDR3 contains 16 residues. Unmatched junction bases numbered 9, after V lost 4 bases and J lost 4 bases. The germline V gene has CDR1 MDHEN and CDR2 SYDVKM. CDR3 DNA: TGTGCCAGCAGTTCCTCCCCGGGACAGGTATACAATGAGCAGTTCTTC. It specifies CASSSSPGQVYNEQFF.

This chain's CDR3 is CASSTSAYEQFF. CDR3 sequence (DNA): TGTGCCAGCTCGACTAGTGCGTATGAGCAGTTCTTC. The chain is built from TRBV2 and TRBJ2-1; D possibly corresponds to TRBD2 (6 bases). This CDR3 has 12 residues. Trimming shortened V by 8 bases and J by 8 bases, and 13 bases separated the two germline ends. Germline V CDR1 and CDR2: SNHLY, FYNNEI.

This sequence joins TRBV5-1 and TRBJ2-1; 13 bases are shared with TRBD2. V gave up 2 bases and J gave up 6 bases; unmatched junction bases: 8. Germline CDR1 reads SGHRS; CDR2 reads YFSETQ. The length of the CDR3 is 17 residues. CDR3 sequence: CASSLTSGGANFNEQFF. DNA of the CDR3: TGCGCCAGCAGCTTAACTAGCGGGGGGGCGAACTTCAATGAGCAGTTCTTC.

This clonotype has just a few counts. This chain connects TRBV7-9 to TRBJ1-2; D ambiguous. The germline CDR1 and CDR2 sequences are SEHNR and FQNEAQ (reference sequence). Trimming took off 3 bases at V and 2 bases at J, with 13 bases between the two ends. This CDR3 is built from 15 residues. In nucleotides, the CDR3 is TGTGCCAGCAGCTTGAGTGCCATTTTAAACTATGGCTACACCTTC. Amino acid sequence: CASSLSAILNYGYTF.

The V call is TRBV20-1, the J call TRBJ1-1; the D gene is possibly TRBD1 (5 bases). There are 15 residues in the CDR3. Trimming left V 0 bases short and J 3 bases short, with 14 bases between. Germline values: CDR1 DFQATT, CDR2 SNEGSKA (reference sequence). CDR3 nucleotide sequence: TGCAGTGCTAGAGAGATTGGGGGATCGGACACTGAAGCTTTCTTT. It codes for CSAREIGGSDTEAFF.

The chain has TRBV24-1 and TRBJ1-5, with D tentatively TRBD1 (6 bases). V gave up 5 bases and J gave up 7 bases, with 11 bases separating them. The V gene's germline CDR1 is KGHDR and CDR2 SFDVKD. This CDR3 contains 13 residues. CDR3: CATSAGAKQPQHF. CDR3 in DNA: TGTGCCACCAGTGCGGGGGCGAAGCAGCCCCAGCATTTT.

This clonotype was observed once. The rearrangement uses TRBV5-4 and TRBJ1-4, with D tentatively TRBD1 (5 bases). This CDR3 is built from 15 residues. The germline CDR1 and CDR2 sequences are SGHNT and YYREEE (reference sequence). V was trimmed by 4 bases and J by 2 bases, leaving 12 bases between them. The CDR3: CASSRIGVTNEKLFF. CDR3 sequence (DNA): TGTGCCAGCAGCCGTATAGGGGTTACTAATGAAAAACTGTTTTTT.

The chain links TRBV20-1 to TRBJ2-1, with unresolved D. The germline V gene encodes CDR1 DFQATT and CDR2 SNEGSKA (reference sequence). The CDR3 covers 15 residues. V was shortened by 6 bases and J by 4 bases, with 19 bases between the two germline ends. The CDR3 spells CSAPTLGNGYNEQFF. The DNA for the CDR3 is TGCAGTGCCCCCACCTTAGGCAACGGATACAATGAGCAGTTCTTC.

The chain combines TRBV6-2 or TRBV6-3 with TRBJ1-5; 7 bases agree with TRBD1. V lost 0 bases, J lost 1 base, and 6 bases stayed unmatched. Germline CDR1 and CDR2: MNHEY and SVGEGT. This CDR3 is 17 amino acids long. CDR3 DNA: TGTGCCAGCAGTTACTCCTACAGGGGCCACAGCAATCAGCCCCAGCATTTT. Its translation is CASSYSYRGHSNQPQHF.

This chain joins TRBV5-1 and TRBJ1-2, with TRBD1 matching over 7 bases. J lost 3 bases, V lost 1 base, and 15 bases had no gene match. The CDR3 is 18 residues long. Germline assignment: CDR1 SGHRS and CDR2 YFSETQ. CDR3 sequence reads: CASSLLTRTGLSDYGYTF. The CDR3 DNA follows: TGCGCCAGCAGCTTGCTGACCCGGACAGGATTGAGTGACTATGGCTACACCTTC.

This clonotype was observed a handful of times. The chain has TRBV12-3 or TRBV12-4 and TRBJ2-1, with 9 bases that match TRBD2. This CDR3 region has 16 residues. Unmatched junction bases numbered 14, after V lost 6 bases and J lost 8 bases. CDR3 residues: CASSPLAGSIWDEQFF. CDR3 nucleotide sequence: TGTGCCAGCAGCCCTCTAGCGGGATCGATTTGGGATGAGCAGTTCTTC.

This chain links TRBV6-1 with TRBJ2-3; TRBD1 might be the D (6 bases). CDR1 is MNHNS, CDR2 SASEGT, per germline. The germline V and J ends were trimmed by 6 bases and 3 bases, with 16 bases remaining between them. The CDR3 is 15 amino acids. CDR3 protein: CASSSQGMLTDTQYF. CDR3 coding DNA: TGTGCCAGCAGCTCACAGGGCATGCTTACAGATACGCAGTATTTT.

J is TRBJ2-1 and V is TRBV15; no definite D call. CDR1 LNHNV and CDR2 YYDKDF come from the germline V gene (reference sequence). This CDR3 contains 16 residues. V lost 0 bases and J 4 bases, leaving 13 bases between the germline ends. The DNA for the CDR3 is TGTGCCACCAGCAGAGAAAGTAGGCTCCCATACAATGAGCAGTTCTTC. Encoded protein: CATSRESRLPYNEQFF.

The CDR3 sequence is CASSQEGVWGTTGYTF. Here the CDR3 DNA reads TGCGCCAGCAGCCAAGAGGGGGTTTGGGGGACTACCGGCTACACCTTC. This chain connects TRBV4-1 to TRBJ1-2; possible D gene TRBD1, 5 bases. CDR1 MGHRA and CDR2 YSYEKL come from the germline V gene. CDR3 size: 16 residues. The V and J ends lost 0 bases and 8 bases respectively, with 19 bases between them.

This rearrangement joins TRBV7-2 to TRBJ2-5; TRBD2 might be the D (5 bases). CDR3 length equals 13 residues. From germline, CDR1 is SGHTA and CDR2 FQGNSA. Trimming shortened V by 4 bases and J by 9 bases, and 15 bases separated the two germline ends. This CDR3 is CASSSSGVAPQYF. CDR3 sequence (DNA): TGTGCCAGCAGCTCAAGCGGAGTAGCGCCCCAGTACTTC.

V gene TRBV7-6 combines with J gene TRBJ1-2, with TRBD1 matching 7 bases. The CDR3 extends over 17 amino acids. CDR1 SGHVS and CDR2 FNYEAQ come from the germline V gene. V trimming: 7 bases; J trimming: 0 bases; junction bases outside the gene matches: 14. The CDR3 loop reads CASNPGQLGAPNYGYTF. The CDR3, as DNA: TGTGCCAGCAACCCGGGACAGCTAGGAGCTCCTAACTATGGCTACACCTTC.